Reported below is one T cell receptor (beta chain). The target antigen is unknown. This specimen belongs to a study of shared clonotypes between healthy human individuals. General observations from the study: Against clonotypes common to all four donors, non-shared ones had lower generation probabilities.

The CDR3 has 16 residues. Germline V gives CDR1 SGHNT, CDR2 YYREEE (reference sequence). With 0 bases clipped from V and 8 bases from J, the junction kept 10 bases outside the gene matches. The data were produced by immunoSEQ multiplex PCR, yet TCRdb's version contains in-frame clones alone and is incomplete. The data hold about 2 million clones, with 85% to 95% observed a single time. Sample: naive CD4+ T cells sorted from blood. Specified subset: CD45RA+ positively selected. This clonotype was obtained from a man aged 18 to 30 in good health. The rearrangement links TRBV5-4 to TRBJ2-1; 8 bases agree with TRBD2. CDR3 nucleotide sequence: TGTGCCAGCAGCTTGGGGCAGCGGGAGAAGGGGGATGAGCAGTTCTTC. As protein: CASSLGQREKGDEQFF.